This TCR delta chain was sequenced during a study of delta chain sequences of gamma delta T cells (dated by TCRdb to about 2017). This clone was observed a few times. Its antigen has not been determined. The record has no base qualities; no much larger clone is one base away. Trimming removed 1 base from V and 3 bases from J; the gene matches leave 9 bases unexplained. The germline V gene encodes CDR1 GEAIGNYY and CDR2 EKD. Taken from cysteine to phenylalanine, the CDR3 has 17 residues. Solely the CDR3 DNA is kept, with 51 bases framed from the first base. Library construction relied on 5' RACE. This sample was sequenced with an Illumina MiSeq. TCRdb reprocessed the public data with the CATT caller; entries with the same nucleotide sequence were combined afterwards. This sample holds over 2,000 delta-chain clones; approximately 30% were observed only once. The ten largest make up roughly a sixth of the sample.

This receptor was obtained from a human donor in good health. The rearranged chain carries TRDV2 and TRDJ1; TRDD3 matches 11 bases in the middle. Sequencing was performed on either unsorted cells or a sorted T cell fraction (not recorded which). The DNA reads as follows: TGTGCCTGTGACACATTATTGGGGGATACGCAGGCCGATAAACTCATCTTT. Translated, it reads CACDTLLGDTQADKLIF.